The next 30 T cell receptor beta chains were all read from a single sample in a study of blood T cell repertoires in COVID-19. Libraries were prepared by immunoSEQ multiplex PCR; TCRdb keeps only in-frame clonotypes and omits some of them. The sample contains more than 250,000 clones, over 75% of which appear only once. The specimen was peripheral blood. The receptors originated from a human donor in a cohort sampled during active COVID-19.

This chain links TRBV11-2 with TRBJ2-7; 12 bases map to TRBD2. J was trimmed by 4 bases and V by 4 bases; bases with no gene match: 11. This CDR3 contains 17 residues. Germline CDR1 and CDR2: SGHAT and FQNNGV. The CDR3: CASSYLPGGLAGYEQYF. CDR3 sequence (DNA): TGTGCCAGCAGCTACCTCCCCGGAGGACTAGCGGGGTACGAGCAGTACTTC.

V and J are TRBV18 and TRBJ2-1; D gene unclear. Trimming shortened V by 0 bases and J by 7 bases, and 13 bases separated the two germline ends. This CDR3 has 15 amino acids. The germline CDR1 and CDR2 sequences are KGHSH and LQKENI. CDR3 region: CASSPPELFPNEQFF. CDR3 coding DNA: TGTGCCAGCTCACCACCAGAACTATTCCCAAATGAGCAGTTCTTC. Using reference TRBV18 and TRBJ2-1 for the parts outside the CDR3, the full variable domain is NAGVMQNPRHLVRRRGQEARLRCSPMKGHSHVYWYRQLPEEGLKFMVYLQKENIIDESGMPKERFSAEFPKEGPSILRIQQVVRGDSAAYFCASSPPELFPNEQFFGPGTRLTVL.

J is TRBJ1-2 and V is TRBV4-2; D gene ambiguous. V lost 0 bases to trimming and J lost 3 bases, with 11 bases between them. This CDR3 is built from 15 residues. Germline CDR1 is LGHNA and CDR2 is YNFKEQ. The CDR3 loop reads CASSQEVGTHYGYTF. CDR3 bases: TGTGCCAGCAGCCAAGAGGTCGGTACTCACTATGGCTACACCTTC.

The chain recombines TRBV6-4 with TRBJ2-1; 8 nucleotides agree with TRBD2. The junction had 13 bases not matched to a gene; V was cut back by 6 bases and J by 0 bases. CDR1 is MRHNA, CDR2 SNTAGT, per germline. The CDR3 runs to 18 residues. CDR3 nucleotide sequence: TGTGCCAGCAGCCGACTGGCTAGCGGGTCGAGCTCCTACAATGAGCAGTTCTTC. This translates into CASSRLASGSSSYNEQFF.

The chain uses TRBV6-2 or TRBV6-3 and TRBJ1-5; D is unclear. This CDR3 region has 13 residues. V was shortened by 2 bases and J by 7 bases, with 9 bases between the two germline ends. Germline CDR1 reads MNHEY; CDR2 reads SVGEGT. The CDR3 loop reads CASSYDRGQPQHF. For the CDR3, the DNA is TGTGCCAGCAGTTACGATCGGGGACAGCCCCAGCATTTT.

The V call is TRBV19, the J call TRBJ2-7; D is uncertain. Germline CDR1 LNHDA, CDR2 SQIVND (reference sequence). This CDR3 is built from 14 residues. The V end lost 8 bases, the J end lost 0 bases, and 14 bases lay between the germline ends. CDR3 protein: CASGPGISSYEQYF. CDR3 bases: TGTGCCAGTGGCCCGGGTATCAGCTCCTACGAGCAGTACTTC.

This clone came up many times. The chain links TRBV19 to TRBJ2-1; 8 bases match TRBD2. Unmatched junction bases numbered 7, after V lost 3 bases and J lost 6 bases. There are 15 residues in the CDR3. Germline V lookup: CDR1 LNHDA, CDR2 SQIVND (reference sequence). CDR3 in DNA: TGTGCCAGTAGTATCATCCTAGCGGGCCGCAATGAGCAGTTCTTC. Translating gives CASSIILAGRNEQFF.

J is TRBJ2-3 and V is TRBV11-2; 9 bases fit TRBD2. V lost 6 bases and J lost 4; bases outside the gene matches: 20. The V gene's germline CDR1 is SGHAT and CDR2 FQNNGV. The CDR3 is 19 amino acids. CDR3 residues: CASRPGLVAGVALPDTQYF. The CDR3 region has the DNA TGTGCCAGCAGGCCCGGACTGGTAGCGGGAGTTGCCCTCCCAGATACGCAGTATTTT.

This chain links TRBV12-3 or TRBV12-4 with TRBJ1-5; no firm D call. V shed 4 bases and J shed 3 bases, with 7 bases lying between them. The CDR3 is made up of 13 amino acids. CDR3 nucleotide sequence: TGTGCCAGCAGTTGGAGCAACAATCAGCCCCAGCATTTT. This codes for CASSWSNNQPQHF.

The chain combines TRBV13 with TRBJ2-7, with TRBD2 as a possible D gene (6 bases). This CDR3 region has 13 residues. Germline-derived CDR1 and CDR2 are PRHDT and FYEKMQ (reference sequence). Trimming stripped 5 bases from V and 3 bases from J, with 11 bases between. Written as DNA, the CDR3 is TGTGCCAGCAGCCCACCCGGGAGCTACGAGCAGTACTTC. Amino acids: CASSPPGSYEQYF. Full variable domain (remainder filled in from reference TRBV13 and TRBJ2-7): AAGVIQSPRHLIKEKRETATLKCYPIPRHDTVYWYQQGPGQDPQFLISFYEKMQSDKGSIPDRFSAQQFSDYHSELNMSSLELGDSALYFCASSPPGSYEQYFGPGTRLTVT.

This chain connects TRBV18 to TRBJ1-5; D remains unclear. Trimming took off 6 bases at V and 1 base at J, with 10 bases between the two ends. The CDR3 sequence is 14 residues long. Per germline, CDR1 KGHSH and CDR2 LQKENI. The CDR3 region has the DNA TGTGCCAGCTCTCTCCGGGAGAGCAATCAGCCCCAGCATTTT. It yields the protein CASSLRESNQPQHF.

The rearrangement uses TRBV6-2 or TRBV6-3 and TRBJ2-2, with no clear D. The V end was cut by 0 bases, the J end by 5 bases, with 4 bases between. This CDR3 is built from 13 residues. Germline V gene lookup returns CDR1 MNHEY and CDR2 SVGEGT. The CDR3 DNA is TGTGCCAGCAGTTACTCCCCAACCGGGGAGCTGTTTTTT. Translating it yields CASSYSPTGELFF.

The chain recombines TRBV5-8 with TRBJ2-5; TRBD2 aligns across 8 bases. V was pared by 4 bases and J by 1 base, with 6 bases of the junction left unmatched. Germline values: CDR1 SGHTS, CDR2 YDEGEE. The CDR3 is 15 residues long. The CDR3 DNA is TGTGCCAGCAGCCTCGGGCGGGGGGTCCAAGAGACCCAGTACTTC. Amino acid sequence: CASSLGRGVQETQYF.

The chain employs TRBV21-1 and TRBJ2-2; the DNA was not compared with TRBD1, the D call given in the table. TRBV21-1 represents a pseudogene. CDR3 length equals 16 residues. The CDR3 nucleotides are TGTGCCAGCAGCCCTCGCGCCGGGACAGGGCCCGGGGAGCTGTTTTTT. It encodes CASSPRAGTGPGELFF.

This CDR3 reads CASSERDRGNTGELFF. CDR3 DNA: TGTGCCAGCAGTGAAAGGGACAGGGGGAACACCGGGGAGCTGTTTTTT. This chain connects TRBV6-1 to TRBJ2-2; 10 nucleotides line up with TRBD1. The CDR3 sequence is 16 residues long. Germline V gene sequence: CDR1 MNHNS, CDR2 SASEGT. The V and J ends lost 2 bases and 1 base, in that order; junction bases with no gene match: 1.

The chain links TRBV7-9 to TRBJ1-2, with TRBD1 matching 9 bases. Looked up from germline, CDR1 is SEHNR and CDR2 is FQNEAQ (reference sequence). The CDR3 covers 15 residues. V lost 4 bases, J lost 6 bases, and 9 bases stayed unmatched. CDR3 protein: CASSSGTGFFDGYTF. CDR3 in DNA: TGTGCCAGCAGCTCGGGGACAGGGTTTTTTGATGGCTACACCTTC.

The chain combines TRBV3-1 (or the pseudogene TRBV3-2) with TRBJ2-1; perhaps TRBD2 as D (6 bases). This CDR3 region has 14 residues. The germline V gene encodes CDR1 LGHDT and CDR2 YNNKEL (reference sequence). The ends were cut back, 3 bases at V and 4 bases at J, with 10 bases in the middle. The CDR3: CASSQTGRYNEQFF. The CDR3 DNA sequence: TGTGCCAGCAGCCAGACCGGGAGATACAATGAGCAGTTCTTC.

The J gene is TRBJ2-1, the V gene TRBV5-1; 11 bases fit TRBD2. The length of the CDR3 is 14 residues. After removal of 7 bases from V and 8 bases from J, the junction contained 8 bases not matched to a gene. Germline V gives CDR1 SGHRS, CDR2 YFSETQ. The CDR3 coding sequence is TGCGCCAGCGCCGGGACTAGCGGTCCTTATGAGCAGTTCTTC. This gives the protein CASAGTSGPYEQFF.

The V gene is TRBV28, the J gene TRBJ2-3; 7 bases are shared with TRBD2. The germline V gene has CDR1 MDHEN and CDR2 SYDVKM. The CDR3 extends over 16 amino acids. V shed 7 bases, J shed 0 bases, and the junction held 10 bases outside the gene matches. The CDR3 protein is CASTPSGVTSTDTQYF. The CDR3 DNA is TGTGCCAGCACCCCTAGCGGAGTTACTAGCACAGATACGCAGTATTTT.

This clone appeared a single time. CDR3 nucleotides: TGTGCCAGCAGTCGAACGGGACAGGGCTATCAGCCCCAGCATTTT. Translated: CASSRTGQGYQPQHF. This chain connects TRBV6-2 or TRBV6-3 to TRBJ1-5, with TRBD1 identical over 9 bases. Germline CDR1 MNHEY, CDR2 SVGEGT. The CDR3 loop spans 15 amino acids. Trimming at V came to 5 bases and at J to 5 bases, leaving 7 bases not matched to a gene.

This clone was seen a single time. CDR3 sequence (DNA): TGTGCCAGCTTTTCTAGCGGGGGGATCTACAATGAGCAGTTCTTC. Amino acids: CASFSSGGIYNEQFF. The chain couples TRBV7-9 to TRBJ2-1; TRBD2 matches 11 bases. Per the germline V gene, CDR1 is SEHNR and CDR2 is FQNEAQ (reference sequence). The length of the CDR3 is 15 residues. J gave up 3 bases and V 8 bases, and 6 bases lay outside the gene matches.

The rearrangement links TRBV6-5 to TRBJ2-1, with D maybe TRBD2 (6 bases). The germline gives CDR1 MNHEY, CDR2 SVGAGI. The CDR3 loop spans 16 amino acids. The V end was cut by 0 bases, the J end by 6 bases, with 15 bases between. CDR3 in DNA: TGTGCCAGCAGTTACTCCGTCGCGGGAAGGTTCAATGAGCAGTTCTTC. This translates into CASSYSVAGRFNEQFF.

J is TRBJ1-2 and V is TRBV28; 10 bases fit TRBD1. Losses at the gene ends were 6 bases for V and 2 bases for J; bases not matched to a gene: 9. The CDR3 is 16 amino acids. Per germline, CDR1 MDHEN and CDR2 SYDVKM. CDR3 in DNA: TGTGCCAGCAGGGTGGGACCGGGACAGGGGAACTATGGCTACACCTTC. It is translated as CASRVGPGQGNYGYTF.

This clone has just a few counts. V and J are TRBV28 and TRBJ1-5, with a weak D call TRBD1 (5 bases). In germline, CDR1 is MDHEN, CDR2 SYDVKM. The V and J ends lost 6 bases and 6 bases respectively, with 15 bases between them. The CDR3 is made up of 14 amino acids. CDR3 nucleotides: TGTGCCAGCAGCCTCGACAGCCGATCTCAGCCCCAGCATTTT. Translated, it gives CASSLDSRSQPQHF.

J is TRBJ2-1 and V is TRBV6-2 or TRBV6-3, with 12 bases fitting TRBD2. CDR1 and CDR2 from the germline V gene are MNHEY and SVGEGT. V shed 5 bases and J 7 bases; nucleotides not matched to a gene: 3. This CDR3 spans 14 amino acids. This CDR3 is CASSRGLAGNEQFF. CDR3 DNA: TGTGCCAGCAGTCGAGGACTAGCGGGAAATGAGCAGTTCTTC.

The V gene is TRBV24-1, the J gene TRBJ2-1; 13 bases align to TRBD2. This CDR3 is 20 amino acids long. The ends lost 2 bases at V and 5 bases at J; junction bases unmatched: 14. Germline loops: CDR1 KGHDR, CDR2 SFDVKD. The CDR3 protein is CATSDSFRRTSGGDDNEQFF. CDR3 coding DNA: TGTGCCACCAGTGATTCCTTCCGTCGGACTAGCGGGGGCGACGACAATGAGCAGTTCTTC.

The chain uses TRBV16 and TRBJ2-7; 12 nucleotides line up with TRBD2. Germline loops: CDR1 KGHSY, CDR2 FQNENV. Trimming removed 4 bases from V and 5 bases from J; junction bases left unmatched: 15. The CDR3 consists of 18 residues. The CDR3 nucleotides are TGTGCCAGCAGCCCACGCCCTTTGACTAGCGGGAGTTGGGACGAGCAGTACTTC. Its translation is CASSPRPLTSGSWDEQYF. The whole variable domain, filled in from reference TRBV16 and TRBJ2-7, reads GEEVAQTPKHLVRGEGQKAKLYCAPIKGHSYVFWYQQVLKNEFKFLISFQNENVFDETGMPKERFSAKCLPNSPCSLEIQATKLEDSAVYFCASSPRPLTSGSWDEQYFGPGTRLTVT.

This clone came up once. The CDR3 here is CASSKDRSNTGELFF. In nucleotides, the CDR3 is TGCGCCAGCAGCAAAGACAGGTCGAACACCGGGGAGCTGTTTTTT. The chain recombines TRBV5-1 with TRBJ2-2; D possibly corresponds to TRBD1 (6 bases). Trimming stripped 4 bases from V and 0 bases from J, with 10 bases between. Per the germline V gene, CDR1 is SGHRS and CDR2 is YFSETQ. This CDR3 comprises 15 residues.

V gene TRBV6-2 or TRBV6-3 combines with J gene TRBJ2-3; 9 positions match TRBD1. Looked up from germline, CDR1 is MNHEY and CDR2 is SVGEGT. The CDR3 has 14 amino acids. Unmatched junction bases numbered 2, after V lost 3 bases and J lost 4 bases. Written as DNA, the CDR3 is TGTGCCAGCAGTTATACAGGGGGCGCAGATACGCAGTATTTT. Translation gives CASSYTGGADTQYF.

The chain employs TRBV5-1 and TRBJ2-5, with D possibly TRBD1 on 6 matching bases. CDR3 length equals 15 residues. The germline CDR1 and CDR2 sequences are SGHRS and YFSETQ. The V end was cut by 4 bases, the J end by 2 bases, with 15 bases between. In nucleotides, the CDR3 is TGCGCCAGCAGCCACAGGACAGTTGAGCAAGAGACCCAGTACTTC. Protein sequence: CASSHRTVEQETQYF. The variable domain in full, completed from reference TRBV5-1 and TRBJ2-5, reads KAGVTQTPRYLIKTRGQQVTLSCSPISGHRSVSWYQQTPGQGLQFLFEYFSETQRNKGNFPGRFSGRQFSNSRSEMNVSTLELGDSALYLCASSHRTVEQETQYFGPGTRLLVL.